What follows are 23 T cell receptor beta chains derived from one specimen sequenced in a study of blood T cell repertoires in COVID-19 (dated by TCRdb to about 2020). Library preparation was by the immunoSEQ multiplex PCR assay. TCRdb stores this immuneACCESS table with in-frame sequences only. Part of the clones is absent; in the studies checked, under half of the shortfall reflects unresolved V genes, and no reason is known for the rest. The sample table shows under 200,000 clones, and 82% are seen once. The ten top clones hold more than 4% of the sample. Sequencing was performed on PBMCs or T cells enriched from blood (not recorded which). All receptors derive from a woman aged 60-75 years with acute COVID-19.

This chain links TRBV4-3 with TRBJ1-1; no definite D call. V lost 4 bases and J 0 bases, leaving 12 bases between the germline ends. CDR1 LGHNA and CDR2 YSLEER come from the germline V gene. This CDR3 is 15 amino acids long. CDR3 sequence (DNA): TGCGCCAGCAGCCTTGGGAGAAGCTTGAACACTGAAGCTTTCTTT. It translates to CASSLGRSLNTEAFF.

The chain uses TRBV6-6 and TRBJ2-7; the match to TRBD2 covers 15 bases. The V segment lost 5 bases and the J segment 6 bases; nucleotides outside the gene matches: 11. Germline V gives CDR1 MNHNY, CDR2 SVGAGI (reference sequence). There are 17 residues in the CDR3. The CDR3 region is CASSPNRGLAGGAEQYF. The CDR3 DNA sequence: TGTGCCAGCAGTCCCAACCGAGGACTAGCGGGAGGGGCCGAGCAGTACTTC.

This chain uses TRBV28 with TRBJ2-6; 7 bases agree with TRBD2. The V gene's germline CDR1 is MDHEN and CDR2 SYDVKM. J was trimmed by 2 bases and V by 2 bases; bases with no gene match: 6. The CDR3 has 17 amino acids. The CDR3 region has the DNA TGTGCCAGCAGTTTAGGGGGAGGGAGTGCTGGGGCCAACGTCCTGACTTTC. Residues: CASSLGGGSAGANVLTF.

V and J are TRBV7-2 and TRBJ1-3; 8 bases are shared with TRBD1. V lost 5 bases, J lost 3 bases, and 3 bases stayed unmatched. Germline V CDR1 and CDR2: SGHTA, FQGNSA. The CDR3 is made up of 14 amino acids. The CDR3 here is CASSKDRGGNTIYF. The CDR3, as DNA: TGTGCCAGCAGCAAAGACAGGGGTGGAAACACCATATATTTT.

This chain links TRBV6-5 with TRBJ1-3; D is uncertain. CDR1 MNHEY and CDR2 SVGAGI come from the germline V gene. Trimming shortened V by 7 bases and J by 8 bases, and 15 bases separated the two germline ends. This CDR3 has 13 residues. Here the CDR3 reads CASKWAGRDTIYF. CDR3 coding DNA: TGTGCCAGCAAGTGGGCAGGTCGAGACACCATATATTTT.

The table lists this clone with a count of one. CDR3 nucleotides: TGTGCCAGCAGCCCCACTTGGAGAACCCAAGAGACCCAGTACTTC. Translated: CASSPTWRTQETQYF. This chain links TRBV3-1 (or the pseudogene TRBV3-2) with TRBJ2-5; the D is unclear. V dropped 4 bases and J dropped 1 base, with 13 bases sitting between them. This CDR3 contains 15 residues. Looked up from germline, CDR1 is LGHDT and CDR2 is YNNKEL (reference sequence).

The CDR3 region has the DNA TGTGCCAGCAGCTCCCATGTTGGGCTTGCTACAGAGACCCAGTACTTC. Translation: CASSSHVGLATETQYF. V is TRBV7-7 and J is TRBJ2-5; D is ambiguous. The CDR3 totals 16 residues. Per the germline V gene, CDR1 is SSHAT and CDR2 is FNYEAQ (reference sequence). Trimming removed 4 bases at V and 4 bases at J, with 19 bases between.

V and J are TRBV5-1 and TRBJ2-7, with 7 bases fitting TRBD1. CDR1 and CDR2 from the germline V gene are SGHRS and YFSETQ. Unmatched junction bases numbered 17, after V lost 0 bases and J lost 11 bases. The CDR3 totals 16 residues. The CDR3, as DNA: TGCGCCAGCAGCTTGGGTGGACAGGAGCCCGTGGATTCGAAGTACTTC. This gives the protein CASSLGGQEPVDSKYF.

The chain is built from TRBV5-4 and TRBJ2-3, with no clear D. V was shortened by 4 bases and J by 6 bases, with 9 bases between the two germline ends. CDR1 and CDR2 (germline): SGHNT, YYREEE (reference sequence). There are 12 residues in the CDR3. As DNA, the CDR3 is TGTGCCAGCAGCCTGCAGAAGGATACGCAGTATTTT. Its protein is CASSLQKDTQYF.

The CDR3 here is CASSLRSGTTYNEQFF. DNA of the CDR3: TGTGCCAGCAGCTTACGGTCCGGGACTACCTACAATGAGCAGTTCTTC. The rearrangement joins TRBV3-1 (or the pseudogene TRBV3-2) to TRBJ2-1, with TRBD2 matching over 7 bases. CDR1 LGHDT and CDR2 YNNKEL come from the germline V gene (reference sequence). The CDR3 runs to 16 residues. The V and J ends lost 5 bases and 2 bases, in that order; junction bases with no gene match: 9.

This clone appeared a few times. V and J are TRBV19 and TRBJ1-5; D perhaps matches TRBD1 (6 bases). Trimming removed 4 bases at V and 4 bases at J, with 17 bases between. CDR3 length equals 16 residues. CDR1 and CDR2 from the germline V gene are LNHDA and SQIVND (reference sequence). The CDR3 here is CASSTPTGRVNQPQHF. In DNA, the CDR3 is TGTGCCAGTAGTACCCCTACAGGGAGGGTAAATCAGCCCCAGCATTTT.

The chain carries TRBV7-9 and TRBJ2-1; maybe TRBD2 (5 bases). This CDR3 has 14 residues. The V gene's germline CDR1 is SEHNR and CDR2 FQNEAQ (reference sequence). V dropped 2 bases and J dropped 10 bases, with 15 bases sitting between them. The chain's CDR3 is CASSLSANRGEQFF. In nucleotides, the CDR3 is TGTGCCAGCAGCTTATCCGCCAACCGAGGGGAGCAGTTCTTC.

This clone was counted only a few times. The rearrangement uses TRBV12-3 or TRBV12-4 and TRBJ2-1; D perhaps matches TRBD2 (6 bases). Trimming shortened V by 4 bases and J by 11 bases, and 12 bases separated the two germline ends. CDR3 length: 12 amino acids. DNA of the CDR3: TGTGCCAGCAGTTCTGGGGGACTTAAGCAGTTCTTC. Translation gives CASSSGGLKQFF.

The V and J genes are TRBV3-1 (or the pseudogene TRBV3-2) and TRBJ2-1; no clear D. The V gene lost 0 bases and the J gene lost 10 bases, with 10 bases spanning the gap. The CDR3 sequence is 13 residues long. Germline-derived CDR1 and CDR2 are LGHDT and YNNKEL (reference sequence). The CDR3 nucleotides read TGTGCCAGCAGCCAAGAGGGCAGTGAAGAGCAGTTCTTC. Amino acid sequence: CASSQEGSEEQFF.

The V gene is TRBV10-1, the J gene TRBJ1-4; D is unresolved. There are 14 residues in the CDR3. Germline CDR1 is WNHNN and CDR2 is SYGVQD (reference sequence). The ends were cut back, 2 bases at V and 8 bases at J, with 12 bases in the middle. As DNA, the CDR3 is TGCGCCAGCAGTGAGGAAGGAATGACAGAAAAACTGTTTTTT. This codes for CASSEEGMTEKLFF.

The chain employs TRBV6-5 and TRBJ1-5, with D perhaps TRBD1 (6 bases). The germline V gene has CDR1 MNHEY and CDR2 SVGAGI. The CDR3 has 13 residues. Trimming shortened V by 10 bases and J by 3 bases, and 13 bases separated the two germline ends. The CDR3 nucleotides read TGTGCCACCAAAGGGGGTCCCAATCAGCCCCAGCATTTT. It specifies CATKGGPNQPQHF.

The genes are TRBV6-2 or TRBV6-3 and TRBJ1-2; D uncertain. This CDR3 region has 13 residues. CDR1 and CDR2 (germline): MNHEY, SVGEGT. V lost 2 bases and J lost 0, with 4 bases in between. The CDR3 region has the DNA TGTGCCAGCAGTTACCGTTCTAACTATGGCTACACCTTC. It translates to CASSYRSNYGYTF.

The J gene is TRBJ2-7, the V gene TRBV11-2, with D possibly being TRBD2 (6 bases). The CDR3 loop spans 15 amino acids. Germline V gene lookup returns CDR1 SGHAT and CDR2 FQNNGV. Trimming shortened V by 1 base and J by 3 bases, and 13 bases separated the two germline ends. DNA of the CDR3: TGTGCCAGCAGCTTAGTTGGCCTAGCGTTCTACGAGCAGTACTTC. Amino acids: CASSLVGLAFYEQYF.

This chain connects TRBV27 to TRBJ1-1; D unresolved. Germline V gene lookup returns CDR1 MNHEY and CDR2 SMNVEV (reference sequence). CDR3 length: 14 residues. V lost 0 bases and J lost 2, with 7 bases in between. The CDR3 spells CASSLSGRNTEAFF. The CDR3 coding sequence is TGTGCCAGCAGTTTATCTGGGCGCAACACTGAAGCTTTCTTT.

This clone appeared a few times. The chain employs TRBV3-1 (or the pseudogene TRBV3-2) and TRBJ1-1; 7 nucleotides align to TRBD1. Germline V gene lookup returns CDR1 LGHDT and CDR2 YNNKEL (reference sequence). This CDR3 has 15 residues. V lost 3 bases to trimming and J lost 4 bases; unmatched junction nucleotides: 8. The chain's CDR3 is CASSHSGTVGTEAFF. The CDR3 DNA is TGTGCCAGCAGCCACTCCGGGACAGTCGGCACTGAAGCTTTCTTT.

The chain employs TRBV7-2 and TRBJ2-5; TRBD2 agrees at 9 bases. Unmatched junction bases numbered 6, after V lost 2 bases and J lost 2 bases. This CDR3 region has 16 residues. CDR1 and CDR2 from the germline V gene are SGHTA and FQGNSA. The CDR3 is CASSLFLAGKQETQYF. The CDR3 DNA reads TGTGCCAGCAGCTTATTTCTAGCGGGGAAACAAGAGACCCAGTACTTC.

The rearrangement joins TRBV6-2 or TRBV6-3 to TRBJ1-5, with TRBD1 identical over 8 bases. Germline V CDR1 and CDR2: MNHEY, SVGEGT. J gave up 3 bases and V 5 bases, and 9 bases lay outside the gene matches. The CDR3 loop spans 16 amino acids. The CDR3 region is CASSATGVGSNQPQHF. In DNA form, the CDR3 reads TGTGCCAGCAGTGCGACAGGGGTCGGTTCCAATCAGCCCCAGCATTTT.

This chain links TRBV2 with TRBJ2-7; tentative D call: TRBD2 (6 bases). Germline assignment: CDR1 SNHLY and CDR2 FYNNEI. CDR3 length: 11 residues. The germline V and J ends were trimmed by 6 bases and 5 bases, with 8 bases remaining between them. The CDR3: CASREGHEQYF. CDR3 DNA: TGTGCCAGCAGGGAGGGTCACGAGCAGTACTTC.